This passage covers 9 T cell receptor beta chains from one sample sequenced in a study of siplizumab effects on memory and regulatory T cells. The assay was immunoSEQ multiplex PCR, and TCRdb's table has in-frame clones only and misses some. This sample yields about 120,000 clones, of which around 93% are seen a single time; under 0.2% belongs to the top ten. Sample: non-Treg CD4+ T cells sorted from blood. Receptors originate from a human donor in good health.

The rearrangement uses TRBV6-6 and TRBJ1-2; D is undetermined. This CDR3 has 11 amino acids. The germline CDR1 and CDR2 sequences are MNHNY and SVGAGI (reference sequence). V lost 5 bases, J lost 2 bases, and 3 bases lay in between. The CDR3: CASSKNYGYTF. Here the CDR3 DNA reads TGTGCCAGCAGTAAGAACTATGGCTACACCTTC.

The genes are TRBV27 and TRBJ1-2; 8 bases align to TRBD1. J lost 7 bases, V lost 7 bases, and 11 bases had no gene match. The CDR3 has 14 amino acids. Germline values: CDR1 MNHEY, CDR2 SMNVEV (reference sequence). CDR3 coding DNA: TGTGCCAGCAAAGGAGGGACAGGCCTGTTTGGCTACACCTTC. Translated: CASKGGTGLFGYTF.

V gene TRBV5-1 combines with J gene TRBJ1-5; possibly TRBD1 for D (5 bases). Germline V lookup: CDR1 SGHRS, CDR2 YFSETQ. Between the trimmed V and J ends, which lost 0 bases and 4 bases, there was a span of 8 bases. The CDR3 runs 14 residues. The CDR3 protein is CASSLGGPNQPQHF. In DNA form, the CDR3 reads TGCGCCAGCAGCTTGGGGGGCCCGAATCAGCCCCAGCATTTT.

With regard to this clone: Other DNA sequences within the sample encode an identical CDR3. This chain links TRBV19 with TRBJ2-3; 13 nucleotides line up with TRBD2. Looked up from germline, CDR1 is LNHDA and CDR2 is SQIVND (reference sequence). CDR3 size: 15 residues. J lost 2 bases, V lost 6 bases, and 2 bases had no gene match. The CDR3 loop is CASRTSGGHTDTQYF. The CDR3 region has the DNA TGTGCCAGTAGGACTAGCGGGGGGCACACAGATACGCAGTATTTT.

The CDR3 DNA sequence: TGTGCCAGCAACCCGGACTCCGGGCCCCCATACAATGAGCAGTTCTTC. Translating it yields CASNPDSGPPYNEQFF. The rearrangement links TRBV7-8 to TRBJ2-1; D is possibly TRBD2 (5 bases). This CDR3 spans 16 amino acids. Trimming left V 7 bases short and J 4 bases short, with 20 bases between. Germline V gene data show CDR1 as SGHVS and CDR2 as FQNEAQ.

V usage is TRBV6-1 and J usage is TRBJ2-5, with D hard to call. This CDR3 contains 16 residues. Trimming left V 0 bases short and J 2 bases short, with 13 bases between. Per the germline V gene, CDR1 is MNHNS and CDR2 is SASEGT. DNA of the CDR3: TGTGCCAGCAGTGAAGCTTCACACGGATTACAAGAGACCCAGTACTTC. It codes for CASSEASHGLQETQYF.

CDR3 sequence (DNA): TGTGCCAGCCTTCAGTCGGGGTCCAACACTGAAGCTTTCTTT. It specifies CASLQSGSNTEAFF. The chain carries TRBV28 and TRBJ1-1; D gene ambiguous. CDR3 length: 14 amino acids. Trimming took off 8 bases at V and 2 bases at J, with 15 bases between the two ends. CDR1 MDHEN and CDR2 SYDVKM come from the germline V gene.

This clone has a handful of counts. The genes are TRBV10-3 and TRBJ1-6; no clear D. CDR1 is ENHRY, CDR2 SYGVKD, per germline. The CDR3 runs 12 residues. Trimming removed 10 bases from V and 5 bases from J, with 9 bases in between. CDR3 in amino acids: CATKGNNSPLHF. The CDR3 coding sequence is TGTGCCACCAAAGGGAATAATTCACCCCTCCACTTT.

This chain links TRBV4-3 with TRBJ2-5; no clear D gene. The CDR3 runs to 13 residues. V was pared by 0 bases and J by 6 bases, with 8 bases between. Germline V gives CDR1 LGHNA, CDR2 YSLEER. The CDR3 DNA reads TGCGCCAGCAGCCAAGAGGTCGGCCAGACCCAGTACTTC. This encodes CASSQEVGQTQYF.